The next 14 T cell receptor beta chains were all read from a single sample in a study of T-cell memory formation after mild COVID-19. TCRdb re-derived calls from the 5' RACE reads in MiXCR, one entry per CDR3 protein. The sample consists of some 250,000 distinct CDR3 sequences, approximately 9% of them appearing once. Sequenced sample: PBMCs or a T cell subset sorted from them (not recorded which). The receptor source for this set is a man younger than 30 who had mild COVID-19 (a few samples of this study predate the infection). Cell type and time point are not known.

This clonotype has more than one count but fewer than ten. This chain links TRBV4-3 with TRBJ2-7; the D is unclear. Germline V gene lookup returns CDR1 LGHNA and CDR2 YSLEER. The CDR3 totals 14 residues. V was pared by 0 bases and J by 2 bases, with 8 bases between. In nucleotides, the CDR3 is TGCGCCAGCAGCCAAGATTTGGCTGCCTACGAGCAGTACGTC. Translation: CASSQDLAAYEQYV.

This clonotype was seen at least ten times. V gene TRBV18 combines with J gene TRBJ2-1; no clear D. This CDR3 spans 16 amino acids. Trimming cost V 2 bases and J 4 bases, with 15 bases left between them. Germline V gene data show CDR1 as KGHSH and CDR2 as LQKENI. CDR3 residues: CASSPGGQDPYNEQFF. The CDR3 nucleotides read TGTGCCAGCTCACCAGGTGGGCAGGACCCTTACAATGAGCAGTTCTTC. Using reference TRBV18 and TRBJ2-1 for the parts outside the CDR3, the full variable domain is NAGVMQNPRHLVRRRGQEARLRCSPMKGHSHVYWYRQLPEEGLKFMVYLQKENIIDESGMPKERFSAEFPKEGPSILRIQQVVRGDSAAYFCASSPGGQDPYNEQFFGPGTRLTVL.

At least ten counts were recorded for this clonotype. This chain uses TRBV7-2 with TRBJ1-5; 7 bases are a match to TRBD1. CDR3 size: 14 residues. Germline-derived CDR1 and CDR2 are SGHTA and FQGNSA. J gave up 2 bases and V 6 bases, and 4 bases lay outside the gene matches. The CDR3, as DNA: TGTGCCAGCAGTTCAGGACAGGGCAATCAGCCCCAGCATTTT. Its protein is CASSSGQGNQPQHF.

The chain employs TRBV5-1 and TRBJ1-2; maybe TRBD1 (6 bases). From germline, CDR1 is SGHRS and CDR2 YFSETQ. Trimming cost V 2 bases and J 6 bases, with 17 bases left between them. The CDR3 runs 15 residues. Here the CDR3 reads CASSLAVWGAHGYTF. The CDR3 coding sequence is TGCGCCAGCAGCTTAGCCGTGTGGGGGGCGCATGGCTACACCTTC.

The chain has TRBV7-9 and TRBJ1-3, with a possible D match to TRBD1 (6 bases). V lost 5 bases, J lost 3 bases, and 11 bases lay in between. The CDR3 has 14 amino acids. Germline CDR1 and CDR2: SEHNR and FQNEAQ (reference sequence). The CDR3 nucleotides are TGTGCCAGCAGCCTACAGGGAATTGGAAACACCATATATTTT. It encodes CASSLQGIGNTIYF.

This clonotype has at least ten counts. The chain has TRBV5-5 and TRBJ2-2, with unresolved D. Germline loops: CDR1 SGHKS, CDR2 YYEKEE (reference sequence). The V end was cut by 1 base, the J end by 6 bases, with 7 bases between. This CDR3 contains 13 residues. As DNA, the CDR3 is TGTGCCAGCAGCTTGATCTCTCCCGGGGAGCTGTTTTTT. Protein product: CASSLISPGELFF.

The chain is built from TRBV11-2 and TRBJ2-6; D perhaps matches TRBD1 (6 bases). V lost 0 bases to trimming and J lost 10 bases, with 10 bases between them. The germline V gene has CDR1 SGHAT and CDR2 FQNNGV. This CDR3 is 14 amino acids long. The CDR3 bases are TGTGCCAGCAGCTTAGATTGGGGGCGGAACGTCCTGACTTTC. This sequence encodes CASSLDWGRNVLTF.

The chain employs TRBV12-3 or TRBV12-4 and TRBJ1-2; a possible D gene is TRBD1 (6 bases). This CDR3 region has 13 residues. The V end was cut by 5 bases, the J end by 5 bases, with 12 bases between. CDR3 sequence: CASSPTGTYGYTF. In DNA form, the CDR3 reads TGTGCCAGCAGTCCAACAGGGACGTATGGCTACACCTTC.

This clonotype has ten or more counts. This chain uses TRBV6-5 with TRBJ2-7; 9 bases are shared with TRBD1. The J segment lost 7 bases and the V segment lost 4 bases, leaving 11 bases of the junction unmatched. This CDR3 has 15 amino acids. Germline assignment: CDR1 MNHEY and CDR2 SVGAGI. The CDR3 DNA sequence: TGTGCCAGCAGTTGGTCCTTAGGACAGGGGAAAGAGCAGTACTTC. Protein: CASSWSLGQGKEQYF.

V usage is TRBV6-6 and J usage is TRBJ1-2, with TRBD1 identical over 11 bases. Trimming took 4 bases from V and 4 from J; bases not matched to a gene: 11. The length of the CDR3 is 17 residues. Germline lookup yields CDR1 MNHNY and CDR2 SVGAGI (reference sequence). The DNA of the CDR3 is TGTGCCAGCAGTTCCACCGGGACAGGGGGTCTATCCTATGGCTACACCTTC. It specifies CASSSTGTGGLSYGYTF.

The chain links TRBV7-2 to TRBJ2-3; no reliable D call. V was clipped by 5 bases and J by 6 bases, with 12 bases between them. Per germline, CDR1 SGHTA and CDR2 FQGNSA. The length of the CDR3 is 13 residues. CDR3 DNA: TGTGCCAGCAGCAGACCGCCTAGGGATACGCAGTATTTT. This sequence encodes CASSRPPRDTQYF.

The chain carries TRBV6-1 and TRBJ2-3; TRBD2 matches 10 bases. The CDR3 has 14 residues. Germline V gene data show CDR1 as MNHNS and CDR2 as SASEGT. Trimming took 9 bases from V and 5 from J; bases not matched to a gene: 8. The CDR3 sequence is CASERGGFEDTQYF. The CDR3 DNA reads TGTGCCAGTGAGCGGGGGGGTTTTGAAGATACGCAGTATTTT.

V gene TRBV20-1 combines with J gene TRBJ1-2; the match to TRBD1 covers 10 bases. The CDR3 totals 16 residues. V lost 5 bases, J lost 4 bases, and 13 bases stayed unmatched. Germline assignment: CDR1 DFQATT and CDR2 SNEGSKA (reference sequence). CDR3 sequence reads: CSAAPGQGRGGYGYTF. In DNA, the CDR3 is TGCAGTGCTGCCCCGGGACAGGGGCGTGGAGGCTATGGCTACACCTTC.

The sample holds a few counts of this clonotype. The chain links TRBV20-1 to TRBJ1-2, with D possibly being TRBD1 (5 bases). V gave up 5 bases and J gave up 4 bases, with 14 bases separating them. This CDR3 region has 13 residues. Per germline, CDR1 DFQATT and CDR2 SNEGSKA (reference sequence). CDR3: CSAGPGLPYGYTF. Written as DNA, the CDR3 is TGCAGTGCTGGACCAGGGTTACCCTATGGCTACACCTTC.